The source of this T cell receptor beta chain is a study of cytomegalovirus exposure and HLA in healthy donors. Findings and caveats of the study: First-cohort TCR clusters tended to co-occur in the 120 or so validation repertoires, a later analysis found. With high specificity and sensitivity, the classifier reportedly diagnosed cytomegalovirus status. The study recorded more than 150 TCR beta chains that were cytomegalovirus-associated.

Trimming left V 2 bases short and J 4 bases short, with 8 bases between. This CDR3 has 13 amino acids. CDR1 MNHEY and CDR2 SVGAGI come from the germline V gene. Separate from the roughly 700-subject first cohort, the roughly 120-subject validation cohort was the one that the donors belonged to. Libraries were prepared by immunoSEQ multiplex PCR; TCRdb keeps only in-frame clonotypes and omits some of them. The sample lists approximately 65,000 clones; roughly nine tenths were seen once. Worth noting for this clone: Its antigen is as yet unknown.

The sequence derives from a man aged 18 to 30 in good health and CMV-seronegative. The sequenced material came from PBMCs. V is TRBV6-5 and J is TRBJ1-2; D uncertain. The CDR3 loop reads CASSYGQIYGYTF. CDR3 coding DNA: TGTGCCAGCAGTTACGGGCAGATCTATGGCTACACCTTC.